Detailed here is one TCR beta chain. CDR1 is LNHDA, CDR2 SQIVND, per germline (reference sequence). Trimming at V came to 4 bases and at J to 3 bases, leaving 7 bases not matched to a gene. The CDR3 totals 15 residues. The entry originates in a study of control samples from healthy donors and cancer patients. Using immunoSEQ multiplex PCR, the repertoire was profiled, and TCRdb retains in-frame clones only, with some absent. The sample contains under 200,000 clones, about 90% of which appear only once. The TCR was taken from a woman aged 25 to 39 in good health. Input material: blood. The chain combines TRBV19 with TRBJ2-7; 9 bases line up with TRBD1. The CDR3 reads CASSTAPDRGYEQYF. DNA of the CDR3: TGTGCCAGTAGTACGGCCCCGGACAGGGGCTACGAGCAGTACTTC.